The T cell receptor beta chain described here comes from a study of identical twins. Per the germline V gene, CDR1 is SGHNT and CDR2 is YYREEE (reference sequence). Trimming shortened V by 4 bases and J by 5 bases, and 18 bases separated the two germline ends. The CDR3 runs to 15 residues. Using its own MiXCR run on the 5' RACE reads, TCRdb lists one record per CDR3 protein. The table includes about 240,000 distinct CDR3 sequences, approximately 7.9% detected once. In every case, the donor was a healthy Caucasian. The same sample was also studied in work on yellow fever vaccine responses in identical twins.

The rearrangement joins TRBV5-4 to TRBJ2-5; D is possibly TRBD1 or TRBD2 (5 bases each). Sequencing used CD8+ T cells sorted from blood. The clonotype was recovered from a woman between 18 and 29 years old in good health. The CDR3 protein is CASSLAAGALETQYF. The CDR3 DNA sequence: TGTGCCAGCAGCCTTGCGGCCGGGGCCTTGGAGACCCAGTACTTC.